This TCR beta chain comes out of a study of T cells in Graves' hyperthyroidism and ophthalmopathy. V was trimmed by 6 bases and J by 11 bases, leaving 17 bases between them. Germline CDR1 is LNHDA and CDR2 is SQIVND (reference sequence). CDR3 size: 13 residues. TCR beta CDR3 regions were amplified from RNA. A set of HTBI primers served as the primers for a first-round RT-PCR of the TCR CDR3. TCRdb reprocessed the multiplex PCR reads via MiXCR and lists one record per CDR3 protein. The sample has 550,000 to 700,000 distinct CDR3 sequences; 40% to 55% are singletons. Many counts were recorded for this clonotype.

The chain joins TRBV19 to TRBJ1-5; TRBD1 is a possible D gene (5 bases). Source material: peripheral blood or thyroid tissue (not recorded which). The TCR was taken from an adult woman with Graves' disease, either hyperthyroidism or ophthalmopathy (not recorded which). The CDR3 DNA reads TGTGCCAGTAGCCGGGACCCCAGTTTTTCCCAGCATTTT. Encoded protein: CASSRDPSFSQHF.